The 18 T cell receptor beta chains presented below share a single source sample, sequenced in a study of T cell responses to AZD1222 COVID-19 vaccine. Clones were sequenced by immunoSEQ multiplex PCR, and TCRdb holds only the in-frame ones, with some missing. In the table there are approximately 80,000 clones, nearly 90% of which are singletons. This material consisted of peripheral blood, taken on day 0 of MenACWY control vaccination. Receptor source: an adult in good health.

The chain links TRBV11-2 to TRBJ2-7; possible D gene TRBD1, 6 bases. Trimming pared 6 bases from V and 2 bases from J, leaving 14 bases between. CDR3 size: 14 residues. Germline V gene sequence: CDR1 SGHAT, CDR2 FQNNGV. The CDR3 loop reads CASSLGWGPYEQYF. The DNA of the CDR3 is TGTGCCAGCAGTCTAGGGTGGGGGCCCTACGAGCAGTACTTC.

V gene TRBV7-9 combines with J gene TRBJ1-6; no firm D call. Per germline, CDR1 SEHNR and CDR2 FQNEAQ (reference sequence). V was shortened by 4 bases and J by 9 bases, with 13 bases between the two germline ends. This CDR3 has 14 amino acids. The CDR3 DNA follows: TGTGCCAGCAGCTCTCTTTACGCCGGTTCACCCCTCCACTTT. Its protein product is CASSSLYAGSPLHF. The full variable domain, in which reference TRBV7-9 and TRBJ1-6 provide the parts outside the CDR3, is DTGVSQNPRHKITKRGQNVTFRCDPISEHNRLYWYRQTLGQGPEFLTYFQNEAQLEKSRLLSDRFSAERPKGSFSTLEIQRTEQGDSAMYLCASSSLYAGSPLHFGNGTRLTVT.

The chain recombines TRBV3-1 (or the pseudogene TRBV3-2) with TRBJ2-7; tentatively, D is TRBD1 (6 bases). Germline values: CDR1 LGHDT, CDR2 YNNKEL (reference sequence). The CDR3 is 15 amino acids. Trimming shortened V by 0 bases and J by 3 bases, and 12 bases separated the two germline ends. The CDR3 DNA is TGTGCCAGCAGCCAAGATCACAGGGTGTTCTACGAGCAGTACTTC. Its translation is CASSQDHRVFYEQYF.

The chain couples TRBV11-3 to TRBJ1-6; D might be TRBD1 (5 bases). The germline CDR1 and CDR2 sequences are SGHNT and YENEEA. Trimming left V 2 bases short and J 9 bases short, with 14 bases between. The CDR3 totals 15 residues. Here the CDR3 reads CASSLLGQRSSPLHF. In DNA, the CDR3 is TGTGCCAGCAGCTTACTGGGGCAGCGAAGTTCACCCCTCCACTTT. Combining the CDR3 with reference TRBV11-3 and TRBJ1-6 gives the whole variable domain EAGVVQSPRYKIIEKKQPVAFWCNPISGHNTLYWYLQNLGQGPELLIRYENEEAVDDSQLPKDRFSAERLKGVDSTLKIQPAELGDSAVYLCASSLLGQRSSPLHFGNGTRLTVT.

The rearrangement uses TRBV27 and TRBJ1-5; TRBD1 agrees at 9 bases. The CDR3 runs 18 residues. J lost 4 bases, V lost 5 bases, and 15 bases had no gene match. In germline, CDR1 is MNHEY, CDR2 SMNVEV (reference sequence). The CDR3 DNA is TGTGCCAGCAGTAAACAGGGGGCCACCCTCTCGAGGAATCAGCCCCAGCATTTT. This encodes CASSKQGATLSRNQPQHF.

The chain carries TRBV7-6 and TRBJ2-5; D may match TRBD1 or TRBD2 (6 bases each). This CDR3 is 17 amino acids long. The V gene's germline CDR1 is SGHVS and CDR2 FNYEAQ. V lost 1 base, J lost 3 bases, and 18 bases lay in between. The DNA for the CDR3 is TGTGCCAGCAGCTTAGAAAGTTGGGGGGCTGGGGAAGAGACCCAGTACTTC. It yields the protein CASSLESWGAGEETQYF.

CDR3 residues: CASSPGLPNEKLFF. The CDR3 DNA follows: TGTGCCAGCAGTCCGGGACTGCCTAATGAAAAACTGTTTTTT. This chain uses TRBV2 with TRBJ1-4; D perhaps matches TRBD1 (5 bases). This CDR3 comprises 14 residues. The ends were cut back, 5 bases at V and 3 bases at J, with 10 bases in the middle. Germline loops: CDR1 SNHLY, CDR2 FYNNEI.

A few counts support this clone. The rearrangement joins TRBV5-5 to TRBJ1-1, with a tentative D call TRBD1 (6 bases). From germline, CDR1 is SGHKS and CDR2 YYEKEE (reference sequence). Trimming shortened V by 0 bases and J by 12 bases, and 12 bases separated the two germline ends. The CDR3 contains 12 residues. CDR3 sequence: CASSLDGRGTFF. CDR3 bases: TGTGCCAGCAGCTTGGATGGCAGGGGAACTTTCTTT.

The genes are TRBV11-1 and TRBJ2-3; 7 nucleotides match TRBD1. The CDR3 sequence is 12 residues long. The V segment lost 8 bases and the J segment 3 bases; nucleotides outside the gene matches: 2. Germline CDR1 reads SGHAT; CDR2 reads FQDESV (reference sequence). CDR3 sequence reads: CASGRGTDTQYF. CDR3 sequence (DNA): TGTGCCAGCGGCAGGGGGACAGATACGCAGTATTTT.

This sequence joins TRBV7-2 and TRBJ2-2; possible D gene TRBD1, 7 bases. Germline V CDR1 and CDR2: SGHTA, FQGNSA. CDR3 length equals 17 residues. Trimming shortened V by 4 bases and J by 4 bases, and 19 bases separated the two germline ends. DNA for the CDR3: TGTGCCAGCAGCTACCTACAGGGGTGGGGAGGCACCGGGGAGCTGTTTTTT. Amino acid sequence: CASSYLQGWGGTGELFF.

This sequence joins TRBV5-4 and TRBJ2-7; D is perhaps TRBD1 (6 bases). The germline gives CDR1 SGHNT, CDR2 YYREEE (reference sequence). V gave up 3 bases and J gave up 2 bases, with 9 bases separating them. The CDR3 extends over 13 amino acids. The CDR3 loop reads CASSSRDTYEQYF. The CDR3 DNA reads as TGTGCCAGCAGCTCACGGGACACCTACGAGCAGTACTTC.

J is TRBJ2-1 and V is TRBV15; D is perhaps TRBD2 (5 bases). Germline CDR1 reads LNHNV; CDR2 reads YYDKDF (reference sequence). Trimming pared 0 bases from V and 8 bases from J, leaving 8 bases between. The CDR3 runs 13 residues. The CDR3 nucleotides read TGTGCCACCAGCAGAGATACGGGGTATGAGCAGTTCTTC. As protein: CATSRDTGYEQFF.

This rearrangement joins TRBV6-1 to TRBJ1-5; D gene ambiguous. V was shortened by 0 bases and J by 15 bases, with 15 bases between the two germline ends. This CDR3 is 13 amino acids long. Germline V gene data show CDR1 as MNHNS and CDR2 as SASEGT. CDR3 sequence: CASSEALPGRSHF. CDR3 in DNA: TGTGCCAGCAGTGAAGCGCTTCCAGGAAGATCGCATTTT.

The chain combines TRBV7-2 with TRBJ2-5; 9 bases agree with TRBD1. CDR3 length: 14 residues. The trim removed 5 bases at V and 5 bases at J, leaving 6 bases unmatched. Germline values: CDR1 SGHTA, CDR2 FQGNSA. CDR3 sequence: CASSVGQGIETQYF. CDR3 bases: TGTGCCAGCAGCGTGGGACAGGGTATCGAGACCCAGTACTTC. The full variable domain, its missing parts supplied by reference TRBV7-2 and TRBJ2-5, is GAGVSQSPSNKVTEKGKDVELRCDPISGHTALYWYRQSLGQGLEFLIYFQGNSAPDKSGLPSDRFSAERTGGSVSTLTIQRTQQEDSAVYLCASSVGQGIETQYFGPGTRLLVL.

V and J are TRBV24-1 and TRBJ1-2, with D possibly TRBD1 on 5 matching bases. This CDR3 has 12 residues. V was trimmed by 3 bases and J by 8 bases, leaving 9 bases between them. Germline V lookup: CDR1 KGHDR, CDR2 SFDVKD. CDR3 residues: CATSDGRGGYTF. DNA of the CDR3: TGTGCCACCAGTGATGGTAGGGGCGGCTACACCTTC.

As to this clone: This same CDR3 is encoded by further DNA sequences in the sample. The CDR3 coding sequence is TGTGCCTGGAGGGGGCTGGCGGAGACCCAGTACTTC. Its translation is CAWRGLAETQYF. The V and J genes are TRBV30 and TRBJ2-5; possible D gene TRBD1, 5 bases. The CDR3 extends over 12 amino acids. V lost 3 bases, J lost 5 bases, and 10 bases lay in between. The germline CDR1 and CDR2 sequences are GTSNPN and SVGIG (reference sequence).

The J gene is TRBJ1-4, the V gene TRBV7-8; D is unresolved. This CDR3 has 15 amino acids. Germline lookup yields CDR1 SGHVS and CDR2 FQNEAQ. V dropped 4 bases and J dropped 8 bases, with 17 bases sitting between them. CDR3: CASSSFSPSSEKLFF. DNA of the CDR3: TGTGCCAGCAGCTCCTTCAGTCCCAGTAGCGAAAAACTGTTTTTT.

The rearrangement links TRBV19 to TRBJ1-5, with 7 nucleotides matching TRBD1. Trimming cost V 4 bases and J 0 bases; bases outside gene matches: 9. Looked up from germline, CDR1 is LNHDA and CDR2 is SQIVND (reference sequence). This CDR3 contains 17 residues. This CDR3 is CASSTSGTASSNQPQHF. CDR3 sequence (DNA): TGTGCCAGTAGTACTTCCGGGACAGCCAGTAGCAATCAGCCCCAGCATTTT.